Below, one TCR beta chain is given with its context. As yet, its antigen is unknown. The data were taken from a study of naive and memory T cell subsets. An equimolar mix of two oligonucleotides served as the beta constant-region primer for TRBC1 and TRBC2. Ligated cDNA was amplified by four rounds of PCR with nested alpha and beta constant-region primers and SP2. TCRdb processed the UMI-ligation and nested PCR reads anew with MiXCR; each CDR3 protein has one entry. Of under 150,000 distinct CDR3 sequences in the sample, around 21% were seen once. Notes on the study in general: Possibly reflecting memory cells re-expressing CD45RA, a few larger clonotypes occurred in naive repertoires, especially CD8. In naive cells, over 95% of TCR sequences were seen only once.

CD4+ T cell IFNgamma after overnight CMV lysate exposure gave donor CMV status. Germline loops: CDR1 SGHDT, CDR2 YYEEEE. J was trimmed by 4 bases and V by 4 bases; bases with no gene match: 4. The CDR3 is made up of 14 amino acids. The TCR originated in a human donor in good health. This chain uses TRBV5-6 with TRBJ2-2, with TRBD2 matching 7 bases. Material for sequencing was naive CD8+ T cells from blood. The CDR3 DNA reads TGTGCCAGCAGCCAGACTAGCTCCACCGGGGAGCTGTTTTTT. This codes for CASSQTSSTGELFF.